One sample yielded the 29 T cell receptor beta chains listed below, sequenced in a study of T cell responses to AZD1222 COVID-19 vaccine. The table came from immunoSEQ multiplex PCR; TCRdb's copy has only in-frame clones and leaves some out. The repertoire consists of under 95,000 clones, with approximately 83% occurring once and the leading ten covering more than 7%. The sequencing here drew on peripheral blood, taken on day 0 of AZD1222 vaccination. These receptors were obtained from an adult in good health.

This clone turned up a few times. V usage is TRBV2 and J usage is TRBJ1-2, with 10 bases lining up with TRBD1. The V and J ends lost 0 bases and 7 bases, in that order; junction bases with no gene match: 8. Germline values: CDR1 SNHLY, CDR2 FYNNEI. This CDR3 has 16 residues. Here the CDR3 reads CASSEAKGQGSGGYTF. The CDR3 nucleotides read TGTGCCAGCAGTGAAGCAAAGGGACAGGGGAGCGGTGGCTACACCTTC.

The chain carries TRBV29-1 and TRBJ1-3; no definite D call. The V gene's germline CDR1 is SQVTM and CDR2 ANQGSEA. With 2 bases removed from V and 2 bases from J, the gap between germline ends came to 10 bases. The CDR3 covers 14 residues. CDR3 in amino acids: CSVEFSAAGNTIYF. CDR3 coding DNA: TGCAGCGTTGAATTCTCCGCGGCTGGAAACACCATATATTTT.

This chain uses TRBV10-1 with TRBJ1-1, with D maybe TRBD1 (6 bases). Trimming stripped 6 bases from V and 0 bases from J, with 8 bases between. CDR1 is WNHNN and CDR2 is SYGVQD in the germline V gene (reference sequence). This CDR3 region has 13 residues. Here the CDR3 DNA reads TGCGCCAGCAGGCAGGGGTTGAACACTGAAGCTTTCTTT. This sequence encodes CASRQGLNTEAFF.

The chain combines TRBV24-1 with TRBJ2-5; 11 nucleotides line up with TRBD1. With 0 bases clipped from V and 5 bases from J, the junction kept 4 bases outside the gene matches. Germline V lookup: CDR1 KGHDR, CDR2 SFDVKD. CDR3 length: 16 residues. The CDR3 sequence: CATSDLHGTGGETQYF. For the CDR3, the DNA is TGTGCCACCAGTGATTTGCATGGGACAGGGGGTGAGACCCAGTACTTC.

The genes are TRBV5-4 and TRBJ2-5, with D perhaps TRBD1 (5 bases). Germline V CDR1 and CDR2: SGHNT, YYREEE (reference sequence). V was trimmed by 2 bases and J by 1 base, leaving 12 bases between them. The CDR3 contains 15 residues. DNA for the CDR3: TGTGCCAGCAGCTTAGATCAGGGCCCCCAAGAGACCCAGTACTTC. Protein product: CASSLDQGPQETQYF.

The chain employs TRBV27 and TRBJ2-7; TRBD1 might be the D (5 bases). The germline gives CDR1 MNHEY, CDR2 SMNVEV (reference sequence). The length of the CDR3 is 13 residues. Between the trimmed V and J ends, which lost 3 bases and 2 bases, there was a span of 8 bases. This CDR3 reads CASSFYRTYEQYF. The CDR3 bases are TGTGCCAGCAGTTTTTACAGGACCTACGAGCAGTACTTC.

This chain links TRBV4-2 with TRBJ1-2; no reliable D call. The CDR3 is 12 amino acids. V was cut by 1 base and J by 4 bases, with 4 bases left in between. Germline V gives CDR1 LGHNA, CDR2 YNFKEQ. CDR3 sequence reads: CASSQASYGYTF. CDR3 bases: TGTGCCAGCAGCCAAGCGTCCTATGGCTACACCTTC.

The chain is built from TRBV19 and TRBJ2-7, with D perhaps assigned TRBD1 or TRBD2 (5 bases each). CDR3 length: 12 residues. Per germline, CDR1 LNHDA and CDR2 SQIVND (reference sequence). The V and J ends lost 4 bases and 2 bases respectively, with 6 bases between them. The CDR3 region is CASSRGTYEQYF. The CDR3 DNA sequence: TGTGCCAGTAGTAGGGGGACCTACGAGCAGTACTTC.

The chain carries TRBV19 and TRBJ2-3; D not resolved. The CDR3 contains 13 residues. Germline values: CDR1 LNHDA, CDR2 SQIVND (reference sequence). V lost 9 bases, J lost 1 base, and 11 bases lay in between. The CDR3 nucleotides read TGTGCCAGCAACACCCTCGGCACAGATACGCAGTATTTT. Protein sequence: CASNTLGTDTQYF.

This clone has only one observation. The chain has TRBV13 and TRBJ2-1; TRBD2 agrees at 10 bases. Germline V gene lookup returns CDR1 PRHDT and CDR2 FYEKMQ (reference sequence). CDR3 length: 15 residues. V lost 5 bases, J lost 6 bases, and 7 bases stayed unmatched. For the CDR3, the DNA is TGTGCCAGCAGCCTCGGACTAGCGGAGTTCAATGAGCAGTTCTTC. It specifies CASSLGLAEFNEQFF. The entire variable domain, with the rest obtained from reference TRBV13 and TRBJ2-1, is as follows: AAGVIQSPRHLIKEKRETATLKCYPIPRHDTVYWYQQGPGQDPQFLISFYEKMQSDKGSIPDRFSAQQFSDYHSELNMSSLELGDSALYFCASSLGLAEFNEQFFGPGTRLTVL.

The V call is TRBV7-3, the J call TRBJ2-1; D unclear. The germline V gene encodes CDR1 SGHTA and CDR2 FQGTGA. This CDR3 is 14 amino acids long. Trimming pared 5 bases from V and 7 bases from J, leaving 15 bases between. The DNA of the CDR3 is TGTGCCAGCAGCCCCCAACCAAGTGGGAATGAGCAGTTCTTC. Its translation: CASSPQPSGNEQFF. The full variable domain, with the rest looked up from reference TRBV7-3 and TRBJ2-1, is GAGVSQTPSNKVTEKGKYVELRCDPISGHTALYWYRQSLGQGPEFLIYFQGTGAADDSGLPNDRFFAVRPEGSVSTLKIQRTERGDSAVYLCASSPQPSGNEQFFGPGTRLTVL.

Only one count was recorded for this clone. The CDR3 reads CSVEGGGIKRDTQYF. DNA for the CDR3: TGCAGCGTTGAAGGAGGCGGGATAAAGAGGGATACGCAGTATTTT. V is TRBV29-1 and J is TRBJ2-3; D is possibly TRBD2 (6 bases). This CDR3 comprises 15 residues. The germline V gene encodes CDR1 SQVTM and CDR2 ANQGSEA. Trimming took 1 base from V and 6 from J, leaving 17 bases between them.

This chain links TRBV27 with TRBJ2-1; 12 bases are a match to TRBD1. Germline trimming cut 5 bases from V and 7 bases from J; bases unmatched to any gene: 6. Germline-derived CDR1 and CDR2 are MNHEY and SMNVEV (reference sequence). The length of the CDR3 is 15 residues. The CDR3 DNA reads TGTGCCAGCAGTCAGGGACAGGGGGCGCGGAATGAGCAGTTCTTC. Protein: CASSQGQGARNEQFF.

The V gene is TRBV6-5, the J gene TRBJ2-2; a weak D match, TRBD2 (6 bases). Deletions cut 3 bases from V and 3 bases from J, with 14 bases between. The CDR3 is made up of 16 amino acids. In germline, CDR1 is MNHEY, CDR2 SVGAGI. As DNA, the CDR3 is TGTGCCAGCAGTTATCTTCCGGGAGCCCACACCGGGGAGCTGTTTTTT. It specifies CASSYLPGAHTGELFF.

J is TRBJ2-2 and V is TRBV18, with 14 bases matching TRBD2. The CDR3 length is 21 residues. Germline-derived CDR1 and CDR2 are KGHSH and LQKENI. V lost 1 base, J lost 4 bases, and 14 bases stayed unmatched. CDR3 in amino acids: CASSPRPPTSGRASSTGELFF. CDR3 coding DNA: TGTGCCAGCTCACCACGACCCCCGACTAGCGGGAGGGCCAGTAGCACCGGGGAGCTGTTTTTT.

The gene calls are TRBV4-1 and TRBJ1-3; D ambiguous. The CDR3 is 16 amino acids. Trimming stripped 0 bases from V and 7 bases from J, with 16 bases between. Per the germline V gene, CDR1 is MGHRA and CDR2 is YSYEKL. The CDR3 loop is CASSQDYKRVGNTIYF. The DNA of the CDR3 is TGCGCCAGCAGCCAAGATTACAAGCGGGTGGGGAACACCATATATTTT.

The rearrangement joins TRBV29-1 to TRBJ1-5; 12 nucleotides line up with TRBD1. The CDR3 extends over 16 amino acids. The V gene's germline CDR1 is SQVTM and CDR2 ANQGSEA. Germline trimming cut 3 bases from V and 5 bases from J; bases unmatched to any gene: 8. CDR3 nucleotide sequence: TGCAGCGTTGATAGGGACAGGGGGCTATGGGATCAGCCCCAGCATTTT. Translation gives CSVDRDRGLWDQPQHF.

The chain carries TRBV19 and TRBJ2-7, with 9 bases matching TRBD1. V lost 8 bases and J lost 0; bases outside the gene matches: 5. From germline, CDR1 is LNHDA and CDR2 SQIVND (reference sequence). The CDR3 has 14 residues. The DNA for the CDR3 is TGTGCCAGTGCGGGGACAGGGAGCTCCTACGAGCAGTACTTC. Translating gives CASAGTGSSYEQYF.

The chain recombines TRBV19 with TRBJ1-1, with TRBD1 matching 8 bases. After removal of 6 bases from V and 0 bases from J, the junction contained 9 bases not matched to a gene. CDR3 size: 16 residues. Per the germline V gene, CDR1 is LNHDA and CDR2 is SQIVND (reference sequence). CDR3 protein: CASSKQGGQMNTEAFF. In DNA, the CDR3 is TGTGCCAGTAGCAAACAGGGGGGCCAAATGAACACTGAAGCTTTCTTT.

The rearrangement joins TRBV6-5 to TRBJ2-1; 8 positions agree with TRBD1. V lost 2 bases, J lost 7 bases, and 7 bases stayed unmatched. Per germline, CDR1 MNHEY and CDR2 SVGAGI. CDR3 length: 15 residues. The CDR3 DNA reads TGTGCCAGCAGTTACGGACAGGGAACCTTTAATGAGCAGTTCTTC. It specifies CASSYGQGTFNEQFF.

The chain uses TRBV4-3 and TRBJ2-1; 8 positions agree with TRBD2. The CDR3 length is 17 residues. V was pared by 0 bases and J by 8 bases, with 12 bases of the junction left unmatched. Germline CDR1 is LGHNA and CDR2 is YSLEER. The CDR3 sequence is CASSQETIGLALDEQFF. The CDR3 nucleotides are TGCGCCAGCAGCCAAGAAACGATAGGACTAGCATTGGATGAGCAGTTCTTC.

V usage is TRBV6-5 and J usage is TRBJ1-3; D possibly corresponds to TRBD1 (6 bases). Germline loops: CDR1 MNHEY, CDR2 SVGAGI. The CDR3 spans 15 residues. Trimming took 0 bases from V and 7 from J, leaving 13 bases between them. CDR3 region: CASSYSGTFGNTIYF. The CDR3 DNA is TGTGCCAGCAGTTACTCGGGGACATTTGGGAACACCATATATTTT.

The chain recombines TRBV7-2 with TRBJ1-4; TRBD1 is a possible D gene (5 bases). CDR1 and CDR2 from the germline V gene are SGHTA and FQGNSA. The CDR3 has 16 amino acids. The germline V and J ends were trimmed by 0 bases and 2 bases, with 10 bases remaining between them. CDR3 bases: TGTGCCAGCAGCTTAGCGGGTTGGGGGACTAATGAAAAACTGTTTTTT. As protein: CASSLAGWGTNEKLFF.

The chain combines TRBV6-5 with TRBJ1-1; the D is unclear. Germline V CDR1 and CDR2: MNHEY, SVGAGI. This CDR3 spans 13 amino acids. The germline V and J ends were trimmed by 7 bases and 1 base, with 10 bases remaining between them. CDR3 region: CASTLQWNTEAFF. The DNA for the CDR3 is TGTGCCAGCACCTTACAGTGGAACACTGAAGCTTTCTTT.

The chain has TRBV7-6 and TRBJ1-5; D is possibly TRBD1 (5 bases). V dropped 2 bases and J dropped 4 bases, with 12 bases sitting between them. The CDR3 totals 15 residues. Germline V CDR1 and CDR2: SGHVS, FNYEAQ. The CDR3 protein is CASSLSSGLNQPQHF. CDR3 DNA: TGTGCCAGCAGCTTATCATCAGGGCTTAATCAGCCCCAGCATTTT.

The chain combines TRBV7-6 with TRBJ2-7; no definite D call. Germline CDR1 is SGHVS and CDR2 is FNYEAQ. This CDR3 comprises 12 residues. Trimming cost V 4 bases and J 3 bases, with 7 bases left between them. CDR3 residues: CASSSTLYEQYF. Written as DNA, the CDR3 is TGTGCCAGCAGCTCCACCCTCTACGAGCAGTACTTC.

For the CDR3, the DNA is TGTGCCAGCAGCCTTTGGGCTAGCGGGAGTTACGAGCAGTACTTC. Translated, it gives CASSLWASGSYEQYF. The rearrangement joins TRBV6-2 or TRBV6-3 to TRBJ2-7; 10 nucleotides match TRBD2. The CDR3 runs to 15 residues. The trim removed 6 bases at V and 4 bases at J, leaving 9 bases unmatched. Looked up from germline, CDR1 is MNHEY and CDR2 is SVGEGT.

The chain couples TRBV7-8 to TRBJ2-7; TRBD2 agrees at 11 bases. CDR1 is SGHVS, CDR2 FQNEAQ, per germline. The CDR3 extends over 18 amino acids. Trimming cost V 3 bases and J 2 bases; bases outside gene matches: 12. The CDR3 DNA reads TGTGCCAGCAGCTTCAGTCCTTTGGGACTAGCGGCAACCTACGAGCAGTACTTC. Its protein product is CASSFSPLGLAATYEQYF.

The genes are TRBV24-1 and TRBJ2-3; possibly TRBD1 for D (6 bases). The CDR3 totals 13 residues. Trimming pared 8 bases from V and 4 bases from J, leaving 12 bases between. The germline CDR1 and CDR2 sequences are KGHDR and SFDVKD. CDR3 residues: CATNPGAPDTQYF. The CDR3 region has the DNA TGTGCCACCAATCCAGGGGCTCCAGATACGCAGTATTTT.